What follows are 19 T cell receptor beta chains derived from one specimen sequenced in a study of T cell responses to AZD1222 COVID-19 vaccine. Only in-frame clones appear in the TCRdb table, and some are missing; sequencing was by immunoSEQ multiplex PCR. The repertoire holds about 150,000 clones, with 92% as singletons. The material was peripheral blood, obtained 28 days after the second AZD1222 dose. All receptors come from an adult who received the AZD1222 COVID-19 vaccine.

This clone was recorded only once. CDR3 protein: CASSLGTGGPNYGYTF. CDR3 DNA sequence: TGTGCCAGCAGTCTGGGAACAGGGGGCCCTAACTATGGCTACACCTTC. V and J are TRBV5-4 and TRBJ1-2, with TRBD1 matching over 9 bases. J lost 0 bases, V lost 5 bases, and 8 bases had no gene match. CDR1 and CDR2 (germline): SGHNT, YYREEE (reference sequence). The CDR3 totals 16 residues.

This clone was detected a few times. CDR3 residues: CASSQGFNSGGSYNEQFF. The CDR3 DNA follows: TGTGCCAGCAGTCAAGGGTTTAATAGCGGGGGGTCTTACAATGAGCAGTTCTTC. This rearrangement joins TRBV11-3 to TRBJ2-1, with 10 bases fitting TRBD2. V was clipped by 6 bases and J by 4 bases; unmatched bases: 15. Germline CDR1 and CDR2: SGHNT and YENEEA. This CDR3 comprises 18 residues.

The chain recombines TRBV6-5 with TRBJ1-6; 7 positions match TRBD1. The CDR3 length is 14 residues. V was clipped by 6 bases and J by 9 bases; unmatched bases: 8. Looked up from germline, CDR1 is MNHEY and CDR2 is SVGAGI. The CDR3 here is CASRRTGDGSPLHF. For the CDR3, the DNA is TGTGCCAGCAGGCGGACAGGTGATGGTTCACCCCTCCACTTT.

Written as DNA, the CDR3 is TGTGCCAGCAGCTTAAATGGAGGGGGCGCGACCGGGGAGCTGTTTTTT. It codes for CASSLNGGGATGELFF. The chain employs TRBV7-6 and TRBJ2-2; maybe TRBD1 (7 bases). The V gene lost 2 bases and the J gene lost 5 bases, with 15 bases spanning the gap. From germline, CDR1 is SGHVS and CDR2 FNYEAQ. The CDR3 covers 16 residues.

The genes are TRBV5-1 and TRBJ2-3; TRBD2 agrees at 10 bases. CDR1 is SGHRS and CDR2 is YFSETQ in the germline V gene. The CDR3 spans 15 residues. The junction had 5 bases not matched to a gene; V was cut back by 0 bases and J by 7 bases. CDR3 DNA sequence: TGCGCCAGCAGCTTGGAAGCGGGAGGGCCGTATACGCAGTATTTT. Residues: CASSLEAGGPYTQYF.

V and J are TRBV11-1 and TRBJ1-2; TRBD1 agrees at 8 bases. The CDR3 covers 14 residues. Germline assignment: CDR1 SGHAT and CDR2 FQDESV (reference sequence). With 3 bases clipped from V and 6 bases from J, the junction kept 6 bases outside the gene matches. The CDR3 DNA follows: TGTGCCAGCAGCTTGGACAGGGCCAGGGATGGCTACACCTTC. This sequence encodes CASSLDRARDGYTF. The full variable domain, completed using reference TRBV11-1 and TRBJ1-2, is EAEVAQSPRYKITEKSQAVAFWCDPISGHATLYWYRQILGQGPELLVQFQDESVVDDSQLPKDRFSAERLKGVDSTLKIQPAELGDSAMYLCASSLDRARDGYTFGSGTRLTVV.

The chain combines TRBV2 with TRBJ1-1; D call uncertain. V was pared by 8 bases and J by 4 bases, with 8 bases between. This CDR3 has 11 residues. Germline CDR1 is SNHLY and CDR2 is FYNNEI. CDR3 bases: TGTGCCAGCCCGGGCGGCACTGAAGCTTTCTTT. Its protein product is CASPGGTEAFF.

On this clone: Other DNA sequences from this sample encode an identical CDR3 as well. The rearrangement links TRBV5-6 to TRBJ2-5; tentatively, D is TRBD1 (6 bases). Trimming cost V 2 bases and J 2 bases, with 7 bases left between them. The CDR3 covers 13 residues. Per germline, CDR1 SGHDT and CDR2 YYEEEE. CDR3 coding DNA: TGTGCCAGCAGCTTAGGACAGCAAGAGACCCAGTACTTC. Amino acids: CASSLGQQETQYF.

The chain uses TRBV24-1 and TRBJ2-3, with D tentatively TRBD2 (6 bases). The V and J ends lost 4 bases and 3 bases respectively, with 10 bases between them. Germline V lookup: CDR1 KGHDR, CDR2 SFDVKD. The CDR3 loop spans 14 amino acids. The CDR3 loop is CATSDWGDTDTQYF. CDR3 nucleotide sequence: TGTGCCACCAGTGACTGGGGGGATACAGATACGCAGTATTTT.

This chain links TRBV21-1 with TRBJ2-7; TRBD2, the table's D call, was not compared with the DNA. TRBV21-1 is a documented pseudogene. The CDR3 runs to 14 residues. The CDR3 nucleotides are TGTGCCAGCAGCGCAGCGGGACGCCCTGGCGAGCAGTACTTC. Amino acid sequence: CASSAAGRPGEQYF.

This clone was found once. The chain is built from TRBV5-6 and TRBJ1-2, with D maybe TRBD1 (5 bases). Trimming removed 5 bases at V and 3 bases at J, with 17 bases between. Germline CDR1 is SGHDT and CDR2 is YYEEEE. This CDR3 has 15 amino acids. The CDR3 nucleotides are TGTGCCAGCAGTTTGCCGAAGGGGAGCGACTATGGCTACACCTTC. Translation: CASSLPKGSDYGYTF.

This sequence joins TRBV2 and TRBJ2-5, with 9 bases aligning to TRBD2. The germline V gene has CDR1 SNHLY and CDR2 FYNNEI. The V and J ends lost 8 bases and 3 bases, in that order; junction bases with no gene match: 13. The length of the CDR3 is 16 residues. CDR3 DNA sequence: TGTGCCAGCCCTGGGATCATAGCGGGGGCCGAAGAGACCCAGTACTTC. As protein: CASPGIIAGAEETQYF.

The CDR3 spells CASSSAETDTQYF. As DNA, the CDR3 is TGCGCCAGCAGCTCTGCGGAAACAGATACGCAGTATTTT. The V gene is TRBV5-1, the J gene TRBJ2-3; D not certain. Germline V gives CDR1 SGHRS, CDR2 YFSETQ. The CDR3 consists of 13 residues. The V end lost 3 bases, the J end lost 3 bases, and 8 bases lay between the germline ends. The variable domain in full, with the rest retrieved from reference TRBV5-1 and TRBJ2-3, is KAGVTQTPRYLIKTRGQQVTLSCSPISGHRSVSWYQQTPGQGLQFLFEYFSETQRNKGNFPGRFSGRQFSNSRSEMNVSTLELGDSALYLCASSSAETDTQYFGPGTRLTVL.

The chain is built from TRBV5-1 and TRBJ2-2; TRBD2 matches 9 bases. The CDR3 spans 16 residues. Germline V gives CDR1 SGHRS, CDR2 YFSETQ. V shed 4 bases and J 0 bases; nucleotides not matched to a gene: 4. The CDR3 sequence is CASSRIAGANTGELFF. The CDR3 coding sequence is TGCGCCAGCAGCCGTATAGCGGGGGCGAACACCGGGGAGCTGTTTTTT.

The rearrangement links TRBV12-3 or TRBV12-4 to TRBJ2-5, with D possibly matching TRBD1 (5 bases). This CDR3 is built from 13 residues. With 5 bases removed from V and 5 bases from J, the gap between germline ends came to 12 bases. The CDR3, as DNA: TGTGCCAGCAGTGCTCAGGGTTGGGAGACCCAGTACTTC. Translated: CASSAQGWETQYF.

Here the CDR3 reads CASSPYSGGEQFF. CDR3 coding DNA: TGTGCCAGCAGCCCTTATAGCGGGGGCGAGCAGTTCTTC. J is TRBJ2-1 and V is TRBV5-4, with TRBD2 matching over 9 bases. V was pared by 4 bases and J by 10 bases, with 6 bases of the junction left unmatched. CDR1 is SGHNT, CDR2 YYREEE, per germline (reference sequence). The CDR3 has 13 amino acids.

DNA for the CDR3: TGTGCCAGCAGTTGGCAGATGAATGAAAAACTGTTTTTT. Protein: CASSWQMNEKLFF. V gene TRBV12-3 or TRBV12-4 combines with J gene TRBJ1-4; D is unresolved. CDR3 size: 13 residues. Trimming left V 4 bases short and J 5 bases short, with 8 bases between.

The J gene is TRBJ2-7, the V gene TRBV11-2; TRBD1 might be the D (6 bases). The germline V gene has CDR1 SGHAT and CDR2 FQNNGV. The CDR3 covers 14 residues. Between the trimmed V and J ends, which lost 0 bases and 3 bases, there was a span of 9 bases. The CDR3 DNA follows: TGTGCCAGCAGCTTAGATAGGACAGTCTACGAGCAGTACTTC. Its protein is CASSLDRTVYEQYF.

The rearrangement uses TRBV4-3 and TRBJ1-6; D may be TRBD1 (5 bases). V was shortened by 3 bases and J by 2 bases, with 8 bases between the two germline ends. Germline lookup yields CDR1 LGHNA and CDR2 YSLEER. CDR3 length: 15 residues. CDR3 coding DNA: TGCGCCAGCAGCCACGGGGGAACCTATAATTCACCCCTCCACTTT. Its protein product is CASSHGGTYNSPLHF.